A selection of T cell receptor beta chains follows, all from one sample in a study of cytomegalovirus exposure and HLA in healthy donors. TCRdb keeps only in-frame clones here, not all; method: immunoSEQ multiplex PCR. The sample holds roughly 67,000 clones; 70% to 85% are singletons and the top ten take approximately 8%. The specimen was PBMCs. Receptor source: a man aged 55 to 70 in good health and CMV-seropositive. Each CDR3 is given with its conserved first and last residue. A D gene is named only where the DNA matches it firmly. Some rows have no size entry. The others give once, few or many, or a class for an expanded clone.

v_call	j_call	clone_size	d_call	cdr3_nt	cdr3_aa
TRBV6-1	TRBJ1-2	-	TRBD1	TGTGCCAGCAGTGATCCGGGACAGGGAAGGGGATATGGCTACACCTTC	CASSDPGQGRGYGYTF
TRBV23-1	TRBJ1-5	few	TRBD1	TGCGCCAGCAGTCACCCGACAGGGGGCGACAATCAGCCCCAGCATTTT	CASSHPTGGDNQPQHF
TRBV5-5	TRBJ2-1	-	TRBD2	TGTGCCAGCTGCCCAACGGGACTAGCGAGAGATGAGCAGTTCTTC	CASCPTGLARDEQFF
TRBV7-8	TRBJ1-1	-	-	TGTGCCAGCTCCAGGGCAGGGGAAGGAGTAGCTTTCTTT	CASSRAGEGVAFF
TRBV2	TRBJ1-4	-	TRBD1	TGTGCCAGCAGTGACCCCGGGACAGGGTTGGAAAAACTGTTTTTT	CASSDPGTGLEKLFF
TRBV18	TRBJ1-1	few	TRBD1	TGTGCCAGCTCCCTGACAGGGGAGAGATCTGAAGCTTTCTTT	CASSLTGERSEAFF
TRBV11-2	TRBJ1-1	-	TRBD1	TGTGCCAGCAGTCGGACTAATACAGGGGTCACTGAAGCTTTCTTT	CASSRTNTGVTEAFF
TRBV4-1	TRBJ1-2	-	TRBD1	TGCGCCAGCAGCCCAATGACAGGGAGATATGGCTACACCTTC	CASSPMTGRYGYTF
TRBV6-5	TRBJ2-1	-	TRBD2	TGTGCCAGCAGTCCGGGACTAGCTCAGTACAATGAGCAGTTCTTC	CASSPGLAQYNEQFF
TRBV27	TRBJ1-1	-	-	TGTGCCAGCAGTTCCCTTTACAGGACCCAAGCTTTCTTT	CASSSLYRTQAFF
TRBV5-1	TRBJ2-2	-	-	TGCGCCAGCAGCTTGGCACTGGCAGGGAACACCGGGGAGCTGTTTTTT	CASSLALAGNTGELFF